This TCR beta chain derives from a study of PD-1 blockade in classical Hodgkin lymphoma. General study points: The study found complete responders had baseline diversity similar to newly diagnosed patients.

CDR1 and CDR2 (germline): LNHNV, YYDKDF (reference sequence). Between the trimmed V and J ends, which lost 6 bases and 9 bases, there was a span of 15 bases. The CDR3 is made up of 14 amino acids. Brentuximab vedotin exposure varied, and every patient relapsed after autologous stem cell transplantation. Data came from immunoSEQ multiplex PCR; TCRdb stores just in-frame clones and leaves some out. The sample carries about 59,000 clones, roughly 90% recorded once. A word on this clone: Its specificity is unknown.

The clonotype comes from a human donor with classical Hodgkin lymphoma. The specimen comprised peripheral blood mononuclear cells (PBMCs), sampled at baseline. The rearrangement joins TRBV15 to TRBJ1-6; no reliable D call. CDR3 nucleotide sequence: TGTGCCACCAGTAATCGAGCAACCGGTTCACCCCTCCACTTT. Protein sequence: CATSNRATGSPLHF.